Given below is one T cell receptor (beta chain) in context. As yet, its antigen is unknown. The data were obtained in a study of monozygotic twins with inflammatory bowel disease. TCRdb re-called the 5' RACE reads and catalogs CDR3 proteins one per entry, DNA excluded. The sample has about 450,000 distinct CDR3 sequences, and its top ten clones hold more than 2%. Study observations and caveats: Whether twins were concordant or discordant made no difference to repertoire similarity, possibly from limited power.

This CDR3 is 13 amino acids long. This chain uses TRBV12-3 or TRBV12-4 with TRBJ2-7; the TCRdb D gene call, TRBD1, has no DNA to confirm it. Sequencing was done on a sample of blood. The receptor was derived from a human donor with ulcerative colitis or Crohn's disease, or a healthy co-twin of an affected twin (not recorded which). CDR3 region: CASSLSSDEGQYF.